Described below is a single T cell receptor (beta chain) sequence and its context. In Seattle, patients joined the study during active infection and were tracked longitudinally. As originally analysed: How many nucleated cells were present was estimated from reference gene primer amplification. The assay was immunoSEQ multiplex PCR, and TCRdb's table has in-frame clones only and misses some. Clonal size and the V and J genes are those of that table, whereas D and trimming came from the DNA. The sample yields around 90,000 clones, 88% seen once. The sample comes from a study of blood T cell repertoires in COVID-19. The sequence was obtained from a man aged 50 or older with COVID-19, enrolled during active disease. The sample was peripheral blood.

The CDR3 protein is CSVEGVHYGYTF. CDR3 coding DNA: TGCAGCGTTGAGGGAGTGCACTATGGCTACACCTTC. The rearrangement uses TRBV29-1 and TRBJ1-2; D is unresolved. With 3 bases removed from V and 3 bases from J, the gap between germline ends came to 8 bases. The CDR3 consists of 12 residues. Germline values: CDR1 SQVTM, CDR2 ANQGSEA.